This T cell receptor (beta chain) is drawn from a study of early T cells in non-severe SARS-CoV-2 infection. Whole-study context: Chains were not paired, and sequencing was done on bulk RNA from unsorted whole blood.

Study findings and constraints: VDJdb matching skewed toward anti-spike CD8 responses, missing private and CD4 specificities.

The CDR3 has 11 residues. With V trimmed by 8 bases and J by 10 bases, 6 bases remained unmatched. The germline V gene encodes CDR1 SQVTM and CDR2 ANQGSEA. Individual cDNA molecules received unique molecular identifiers. TCRdb re-called the 5' RACE reads with MiXCR, one entry per CDR3 protein. The sample lists 70,000 to 80,000 distinct CDR3 sequences; roughly 12% were seen once. This clonotype was detected many times. What it binds is unknown. The sequenced sample was whole blood, obtained at baseline. The chain uses TRBV29-1 and TRBJ2-1, with TRBD2 matching over 9 bases. The receptor was derived from an adult who was a healthcare worker with PCR-confirmed SARS-CoV-2 infection or an uninfected control (not recorded which). Here the CDR3 reads CSLLSGGEQFF. DNA of the CDR3: TGCAGCTTACTAAGCGGGGGGGAGCAGTTCTTC.